The 26 T cell receptor beta chains below all came from one sample that was sequenced in a study of molecular identifiers for immune sequencing clone quantification. TCRdb fed the PCR reads into MiXCR, producing one record per CDR3 protein. The repertoire has under 800,000 distinct CDR3 sequences, roughly 25% of them found once; the top ten carry 0.7% to 0.95%. The sequencing sample was made of naive CD8+ T cells from blood, with Jurkat cell RNA spiked in. The subset here: FACS-sorted CD8+CD4-CCR7+CD45RA+ naive T cells. The receptor set was obtained from a human donor in good health. Some libraries in this study had Jurkat cell RNA spiked in.

The chain is built from TRBV6-2 or TRBV6-3 and TRBJ2-1, with TRBD2 matching over 8 bases. CDR1 is MNHEY and CDR2 is SVGEGT in the germline V gene. After removal of 2 bases from V and 4 bases from J, the junction contained 1 base not matched to a gene. The CDR3 covers 14 residues. CDR3 amino acids: CASSYAGGYNEQFF. Here the CDR3 DNA reads TGTGCCAGCAGTTACGCGGGGGGATACAATGAGCAGTTCTTC.

There are many counts of this clonotype. The chain uses TRBV7-9 and TRBJ1-1, with unresolved D. V lost 5 bases and J lost 9, with 16 bases in between. Germline CDR1 is SEHNR and CDR2 is FQNEAQ (reference sequence). CDR3 size: 13 residues. The CDR3 DNA sequence: TGTGCCAGCAGCGATCCTATCAGTCTCAAAGCTTTCTTT. This translates into CASSDPISLKAFF.

This clonotype has just a few counts. This chain connects TRBV20-1 to TRBJ1-6; D remains unclear. V was cut by 6 bases and J by 6 bases, with 6 bases left in between. Germline CDR1 and CDR2: DFQATT and SNEGSKA (reference sequence). The CDR3 contains 11 residues. The CDR3 sequence: CSAIPNSPLHF. CDR3 DNA sequence: TGCAGTGCCATACCTAATTCACCCCTCCACTTT.

This clonotype was counted a few times. V is TRBV4-3 and J is TRBJ1-2; TRBD1 matches at 7 bases. This CDR3 region has 14 residues. Germline V gives CDR1 LGHNA, CDR2 YSLEER. The ends lost 0 bases at V and 8 bases at J; junction bases unmatched: 6. The CDR3 loop is CASSQDWRQGGYTF. DNA for the CDR3: TGCGCCAGCAGCCAAGACTGGCGACAGGGAGGCTACACCTTC.

This clonotype was recorded a few times. This sequence joins TRBV9 and TRBJ1-1; 7 bases agree with TRBD1. CDR3 length: 13 residues. Germline V CDR1 and CDR2: SGDLS, YYNGEE. The junction had 4 bases not matched to a gene; V was cut back by 4 bases and J by 4 bases. The CDR3 protein is CASSHRQGTEAFF. CDR3 nucleotide sequence: TGTGCCAGCAGCCACAGACAGGGCACTGAAGCTTTCTTT.

The chain uses TRBV4-3 and TRBJ1-1; possible D gene TRBD1, 5 bases. This CDR3 spans 15 amino acids. Germline V CDR1 and CDR2: LGHNA, YSLEER. Trimming took off 0 bases at V and 3 bases at J, with 11 bases between the two ends. Here the CDR3 reads CASSQDRVLDTEAFF. The CDR3 region has the DNA TGCGCCAGCAGCCAAGACAGGGTGTTGGACACTGAAGCTTTCTTT.

This clonotype was seen only a few times. The DNA for the CDR3 is TGTGCCAGCAGACAATACTCCTACAATGAGCAGTTCTTC. Its translation is CASRQYSYNEQFF. V usage is TRBV12-3 or TRBV12-4 and J usage is TRBJ2-1; D ambiguous. Trimming took off 6 bases at V and 0 bases at J, with 6 bases between the two ends. This CDR3 has 13 residues.

This clonotype was seen a few times. V gene TRBV9 combines with J gene TRBJ1-4, with D maybe TRBD1 (6 bases). Germline V gene sequence: CDR1 SGDLS, CDR2 YYNGEE. CDR3 length: 15 residues. Trimming pared 3 bases from V and 8 bases from J, leaving 17 bases between. The CDR3 region is CASSEGGGHSEKLFF. In DNA, the CDR3 is TGTGCCAGCAGCGAGGGGGGAGGACATAGCGAAAAACTGTTTTTT. The full variable domain, its missing parts supplied by reference TRBV9 and TRBJ1-4, is DSGVTQTPKHLITATGQRVTLRCSPRSGDLSVYWYQQSLDQGLQFLIQYYNGEERAKGNILERFSAQQFPDLHSELNLSSLELGDSALYFCASSEGGGHSEKLFFGSGTQLSVL.

This clonotype was picked up one time. It is likely a read error, because the conserved phenylalanine at the end of the CDR3 is missing. The chain combines TRBV7-2 with TRBJ1-1; D is unresolved. The CDR3 is 12 residues long. Germline CDR1 is SGHTA and CDR2 is FQGNSA. The CDR3 DNA is TGTGCCAGCAGCGACGGAAACACTAAAGCTTTCATT. Protein sequence: CASSDGNTKAFI.

This sequence joins TRBV20-1 and TRBJ2-7; no firm D call. Trimming took 2 bases from V and 5 from J, leaving 13 bases between them. Germline loops: CDR1 DFQATT, CDR2 SNEGSKA (reference sequence). The CDR3 runs to 13 residues. The chain's CDR3 is CSARNLPSNEQYF. CDR3 DNA sequence: TGCAGTGCTAGAAATCTGCCTAGTAACGAGCAGTACTTC.

The chain joins TRBV27 to TRBJ2-6; TRBD2 is a possible D gene (5 bases). V lost 5 bases and J lost 1, with 15 bases in between. This CDR3 comprises 17 residues. Per the germline V gene, CDR1 is MNHEY and CDR2 is SMNVEV (reference sequence). In DNA form, the CDR3 reads TGTGCCAGCAGTCCACAATTCGGGGTTTCTGGGGCCAACGTCCTGACTTTC. This translates into CASSPQFGVSGANVLTF.

This clonotype showed up just a few times. The rearrangement joins TRBV12-3 or TRBV12-4 to TRBJ2-3; D remains ambiguous. V lost 10 bases to trimming and J lost 1 base, with 15 bases between them. The CDR3 extends over 14 amino acids. The CDR3 region is CATSDGIGTDTQYF. CDR3 DNA sequence: TGTGCCACCTCCGACGGTATCGGCACAGATACGCAGTATTTT.

The CDR3 is CASSPVTGSTDTQYF. Written as DNA, the CDR3 is TGTGCCAGCAGTCCTGTGACAGGATCCACAGATACGCAGTATTTT. J is TRBJ2-3 and V is TRBV28, with TRBD1 as a possible D gene (6 bases). Trimming removed 5 bases at V and 2 bases at J, with 14 bases between. Germline values: CDR1 MDHEN, CDR2 SYDVKM. The CDR3 contains 15 residues.

Concerning this clonotype itself: This may stem from a read error, because a much larger clone lies one nucleotide away. The chain carries TRBV27 and TRBJ2-7; D is uncertain. CDR3 length equals 13 residues. Germline V gives CDR1 MNHEY, CDR2 SMNVEV (reference sequence). CDR3 sequence (DNA): TGTGCCAGCAGCACGGACGGCAGCTACGCGCAGTACTTC. The encoded protein is CASSTDGSYAQYF.

This clonotype has at least ten counts. V usage is TRBV12-3 or TRBV12-4 and J usage is TRBJ2-3; 8 bases line up with TRBD1. Trimming at V came to 5 bases and at J to 2 bases, leaving 12 bases not matched to a gene. The CDR3 length is 17 residues. CDR3 in amino acids: CASSGIQGARDTDTQYF. The CDR3 DNA reads as TGTGCCAGCAGTGGAATCCAGGGGGCGAGGGACACAGATACGCAGTATTTT.

The rearrangement uses TRBV4-3 and TRBJ2-5; D may be TRBD2 (6 bases). Trimming took off 3 bases at V and 3 bases at J, with 17 bases between the two ends. This CDR3 is 16 amino acids long. Germline-derived CDR1 and CDR2 are LGHNA and YSLEER. This chain's CDR3 is CASSQGTGDIKETQYF. The CDR3 nucleotides read TGCGCCAGCAGCCAGGGTACGGGGGATATCAAAGAGACCCAGTACTTC.

There are a few counts of this clonotype. The V and J genes are TRBV20-1 and TRBJ2-7; D gene ambiguous. V shed 5 bases and J shed 5 bases, with 16 bases lying between them. The CDR3 sequence is 13 residues long. Germline values: CDR1 DFQATT, CDR2 SNEGSKA (reference sequence). The CDR3 coding sequence is TGCAGTGCTTCCGAAAGGGATACTAACGAGCAGTACTTC. Translation: CSASERDTNEQYF.

This clonotype appeared a few times. The chain uses TRBV27 and TRBJ1-3; no firm D call. V lost 8 bases to trimming and J lost 0 bases, with 5 bases between them. Germline CDR1 reads MNHEY; CDR2 reads SMNVEV (reference sequence). The CDR3 has 12 residues. This CDR3 is CASADSGNTIYF. The CDR3 DNA is TGTGCCAGCGCCGACTCTGGAAACACCATATATTTT.

This clonotype was counted only a few times. The rearrangement uses TRBV19 and TRBJ1-2; D unresolved. Germline loops: CDR1 LNHDA, CDR2 SQIVND (reference sequence). Trimming removed 3 bases from V and 5 bases from J, with 13 bases in between. The CDR3 is made up of 14 amino acids. The DNA of the CDR3 is TGTGCCAGTAGTATTTATGAGGGAGTGTATGGCTACACCTTC. This gives the protein CASSIYEGVYGYTF.

CDR3 sequence reads: CASSEYFGTQYEQYF. The CDR3 nucleotides are TGTGCCAGCAGTGAATATTTTGGGACACAGTACGAGCAGTACTTC. The V call is TRBV25-1, the J call TRBJ2-7; D possibly corresponds to TRBD1 (6 bases). This CDR3 comprises 15 residues. CDR1 is MGHDK and CDR2 is SYGVNS in the germline V gene. Trimming stripped 0 bases from V and 4 bases from J, with 13 bases between.

V gene TRBV4-3 combines with J gene TRBJ2-7; D possibly uses TRBD1 or TRBD2 (6 bases each). The CDR3 has 16 residues. Germline V CDR1 and CDR2: LGHNA, YSLEER. Trimming left V 0 bases short and J 6 bases short, with 18 bases between. The CDR3 DNA reads as TGCGCCAGCAGCCAAGACGTAGGGGGGAGCTTCCCCGAGCAGTACTTC. Protein product: CASSQDVGGSFPEQYF.

This clonotype was counted only a few times. The chain has TRBV15 and TRBJ1-6; D ambiguous. CDR3 length: 14 residues. Looked up from germline, CDR1 is LNHNV and CDR2 is YYDKDF (reference sequence). V lost 5 bases and J lost 7, with 12 bases in between. As DNA, the CDR3 is TGTGCCACCAGCCCCTTTATGGACAATTCACCCCTCCACTTT. Protein product: CATSPFMDNSPLHF.

At least ten counts were recorded for this clonotype. J is TRBJ2-7 and V is TRBV7-9, with 7 bases lining up with TRBD1. The CDR3 runs 14 residues. Trimming at V came to 5 bases and at J to 0 bases, leaving 4 bases not matched to a gene. The germline gives CDR1 SEHNR, CDR2 FQNEAQ (reference sequence). The CDR3: CASSVWDSSYEQYF. In nucleotides, the CDR3 is TGTGCCAGCAGCGTCTGGGACAGCTCCTACGAGCAGTACTTC. Complete variable domain (other parts from reference TRBV7-9 and TRBJ2-7): DTGVSQNPRHKITKRGQNVTFRCDPISEHNRLYWYRQTLGQGPEFLTYFQNEAQLEKSRLLSDRFSAERPKGSFSTLEIQRTEQGDSAMYLCASSVWDSSYEQYFGPGTRLTVT.

This clonotype was picked up a small number of times. The chain has TRBV7-2 and TRBJ1-1; D perhaps matches TRBD1 (6 bases). This CDR3 contains 12 residues. V was pared by 5 bases and J by 11 bases, with 15 bases between. The germline CDR1 and CDR2 sequences are SGHTA and FQGNSA. The CDR3 DNA follows: TGTGCCAGCAGCCTACGGACAGTTCACGCTTTCTTT. This gives the protein CASSLRTVHAFF.

This clonotype showed up many times. DNA of the CDR3: TGTGCCAGCAGTCCCCGTGGCGGGAGCTACGAGCAGTACTTC. It yields the protein CASSPRGGSYEQYF. This rearrangement joins TRBV12-3 or TRBV12-4 to TRBJ2-7; 7 positions match TRBD2. The J segment lost 3 bases and the V segment lost 5 bases, leaving 7 bases of the junction unmatched. CDR3 length: 14 amino acids.

The chain couples TRBV6-1 to TRBJ1-5; D gene ambiguous. The length of the CDR3 is 12 residues. From germline, CDR1 is MNHNS and CDR2 SASEGT. With 10 bases removed from V and 9 bases from J, the gap between germline ends came to 16 bases. The CDR3 sequence is CATHRPPRPQHF. CDR3 coding DNA: TGTGCCACCCACCGTCCGCCTCGGCCCCAGCATTTT.